A selection of T cell receptor beta chains follows, all from one sample in a study of blood T cell repertoires in COVID-19. TCRdb's copy holds only in-frame clones and misses some; the assay was immunoSEQ multiplex PCR. Found here are about 160,000 clones, approximately 86% of them singletons; the top ten hold 6.5% to 7.5%. The sample consisted of peripheral blood. The source is an elderly man with COVID-19, enrolled during active disease. CDR3s include the opening cysteine and the closing phenylalanine or tryptophan. D genes are given only for firm matches. Some rows mark clone size as missing; the rest say once, few, many or name a class of expanded clone.

NA	NA	TRBJ2-5	TRBV7-9	CASSRYEQETQYF	TGTGCCAGCAGCCGATATGAGCAAGAGACCCAGTACTTC
NA	NA	TRBJ1-6	TRBV6-5	CASGLLEANSPLHF	TGTGCCAGTGGGTTGTTGGAGGCTAATTCGCCCCTCCACTTT
TRBD1	NA	TRBJ1-3	TRBV9	CASSATGGSSGNTIYF	TGTGCCAGCAGCGCGACAGGGGGGAGCTCTGGAAACACCATATATTTT
NA	once	TRBJ1-5	TRBV6-4	CASSVGHGEGPQHF	TGTGCCAGCAGTGTGGGACACGGAGAGGGCCCCCAGCATTTT
NA	NA	TRBJ1-5	TRBV7-9	CASSAGGASGQPQHF	TGTGCCAGCAGCGCTGGGGGGGCGAGTGGTCAGCCCCAGCATTTT
NA	NA	TRBJ1-4	TRBV6-2/TRBV6-3	CASSLDRDNEKLFF	TGTGCCAGCAGCTTGGACAGAGATAATGAAAAACTGTTTTTT
NA	NA	TRBJ2-3	TRBV6-5	CASSYGGGRGVTQYF	TGTGCCAGCAGTTACGGCGGGGGCCGTGGGGTTACGCAGTATTTT
TRBD1	NA	TRBJ1-4	TRBV3-1/TRBV3-2	CASSLQGGNEKLFF	TGTGCCAGCAGCCTACAGGGGGGTAATGAAAAACTGTTTTTT
NA	NA	TRBJ2-7	TRBV4-1	CASSQGVWGDGYEQYF	TGCGCCAGCAGCCAAGGGGTCTGGGGAGACGGCTACGAGCAGTACTTC
NA	NA	TRBJ1-3	TRBV4-3	CASSQDLGGPGPNTIYF	TGCGCCAGCAGCCAAGATCTGGGGGGGCCCGGCCCCAACACCATATATTTT
TRBD1	NA	TRBJ1-2	TRBV7-9	CASSFRDRDGYTF	TGTGCCAGCAGCTTCCGGGACAGGGACGGCTACACCTTC
NA	NA	TRBJ1-5	TRBV15	CATSREYSNQPQHF	TGTGCCACCAGCAGAGAGTATAGCAATCAGCCCCAGCATTTT
NA	once	TRBJ1-4	TRBV11-2	CASSLFRTNEKLFF	TGTGCCAGCAGCTTATTCCGGACTAATGAAAAACTGTTTTTT
TRBD1	NA	TRBJ1-6	TRBV6-5	CASSSTGVNSPLHF	TGTGCCAGCAGTAGTACAGGGGTTAATTCACCCCTCCACTTT
NA	NA	TRBJ2-2	TRBV5-1	CASSDIRAQGTGELFF	TGCGCCAGCAGCGATATTCGGGCGCAGGGGACCGGGGAGCTGTTTTTT
TRBD2	NA	TRBJ2-4	TRBV6-2/TRBV6-3	CASSSGGSVAKNIQYF	TGTGCCAGCAGTTCGGGGGGATCCGTAGCCAAAAACATTCAGTACTTC
NA	NA	TRBJ1-2	TRBV9	CASSVEWGNYGYTF	TGTGCCAGCAGCGTAGAATGGGGCAACTATGGCTACACCTTC
TRBD1	NA	TRBJ1-2	TRBV5-5	CASSFGTDGYTF	TGTGCCAGCAGCTTCGGGACAGATGGCTACACCTTC
TRBD1	NA	TRBJ2-5	TRBV25-1	CASRDRGAETQYF	TGTGCCAGCAGGGACAGGGGGGCAGAGACCCAGTACTTC
TRBD1	few	TRBJ1-2	TRBV4-2	CASSRDRGYGYTF	TGTGCCAGCAGCCGGGACAGGGGGTATGGCTACACCTTC
NA	NA	TRBJ2-7	TRBV18	CASSPNLGAASYEQYF	TGTGCCAGCTCACCAAATCTGGGGGCGGCATCCTACGAGCAGTACTTC
NA	NA	TRBJ1-1	TRBV29-1	CSVEAWGAGSEAFF	TGCAGCGTTGAAGCGTGGGGCGCAGGGTCTGAAGCTTTCTTT
NA	NA	TRBJ1-5	TRBV6-5	CASSLGQREPQHF	TGTGCCAGCAGCCTCGGACAAAGGGAGCCCCAGCATTTT
TRBD1	once	TRBJ2-2	TRBV12-3/TRBV12-4	CASYRTGFGELFF	TGTGCCAGCTACCGGACAGGGTTCGGGGAGCTGTTTTTT
TRBD1	NA	TRBJ2-1	TRBV5-1	CASSPGTGIYNEQFF	TGCGCCAGCAGCCCGGGGACAGGCATCTACAATGAGCAGTTCTTC
NA	NA	TRBJ1-6	TRBV9	CASSVGGVSPLHF	TGTGCCAGCAGCGTAGGCGGGGTTTCACCCCTCCACTTT
TRBD1	NA	TRBJ1-6	TRBV14	CASSLDRGHSPLHF	TGTGCCAGCAGCCTCGACAGGGGACACTCACCCCTCCACTTT
NA	NA	TRBJ1-1	TRBV7-2	CASSLFQGAAMNTEAFF	TGTGCCAGCAGCTTATTCCAAGGGGCAGCTATGAACACTGAAGCTTTCTTT
TRBD2	NA	TRBJ2-1	TRBV11-2	CASSLLAGGPGEQFF	TGTGCCAGCAGCTTACTAGCGGGGGGGCCCGGCGAGCAGTTCTTC
NA	once	TRBJ2-5	TRBV19	CASSIGWGEETQYF	TGTGCCAGTAGTATCGGGTGGGGGGAAGAGACCCAGTACTTC
TRBD1	NA	TRBJ1-2	TRBV2	CASRAAGGRTVYGYTF	TGTGCCAGCAGGGCGGCAGGGGGGCGGACCGTCTATGGCTACACCTTC
TRBD1	NA	TRBJ1-1	TRBV24-1	CATSDFGSGGPEAFF	TGTGCCACCAGTGATTTCGGCTCAGGGGGGCCCGAAGCTTTCTTT
NA	NA	TRBJ1-2	TRBV10-3	CAISPGPGPGEGYTF	TGTGCCATCAGCCCAGGTCCAGGGCCGGGGGAGGGCTACACCTTC
TRBD1	few	TRBJ1-1	TRBV7-8	CASRQGLSTEAFF	TGTGCCAGCAGACAGGGGTTGAGCACTGAAGCTTTCTTT
NA	NA	TRBJ2-3	TRBV5-4	CASSPPGASTDTQYF	TGTGCCAGCTCCCCCCCAGGGGCTAGCACAGATACGCAGTATTTT
TRBD1	NA	TRBJ1-2	TRBV9	CASSEGQFYGYTF	TGTGCCAGCAGCGAGGGACAGTTCTATGGCTACACCTTC
NA	NA	TRBJ1-5	TRBV5-4	CASSFVPGGNQPQHF	TGTGCCAGCAGCTTCGTCCCCGGTGGCAATCAGCCCCAGCATTTT
TRBD1	NA	TRBJ1-4	TRBV5-1	CASSRGTGEEKLFF	TGCGCCAGCAGCAGGGGGACAGGAGAGGAAAAACTGTTTTTT
TRBD1	once	TRBJ1-5	TRBV7-9	CASSPGTGDYSNQPQHF	TGTGCCAGCAGCCCCGGGACAGGGGATTATAGCAATCAGCCCCAGCATTTT
NA	NA	TRBJ1-2	TRBV10-3	CAISAQGGNYGYTF	TGTGCCATCAGTGCTCAGGGAGGGAACTATGGCTACACCTTC
NA	NA	TRBJ2-7	TRBV7-2	CASTRDFPYEQYF	TGTGCCAGCACCAGGGACTTCCCCTACGAGCAGTACTTC
TRBD2	NA	TRBJ2-3	TRBV11-2	CASSLVSGGVADTQYF	TGTGCCAGCAGCTTAGTTAGCGGGGGGGTGGCAGATACGCAGTATTTT
NA	once	TRBJ1-6	TRBV10-3	CAISVGLLTGNNSPLHF	TGTGCCATCAGTGTGGGGCTGCTTACAGGAAATAATTCACCCCTCCACTTT
NA	NA	TRBJ1-1	TRBV6-5	CASSYSWQGNTEAFF	TGTGCCAGCAGTTACTCGTGGCAGGGGAACACTGAAGCTTTCTTT
TRBD2	NA	TRBJ2-5	TRBV5-1	CASRLASGTQETQYF	TGCGCCAGCAGATTGGCTAGCGGGACCCAAGAGACCCAGTACTTC
TRBD1	NA	TRBJ1-4	TRBV11-2	CASSSGTGGREKLFF	TGTGCCAGCAGCTCGGGGACAGGGGGCCGGGAAAAACTGTTTTTT
NA	NA	TRBJ1-2	TRBV10-3	CAISDLQGGYGYTF	TGTGCCATCAGTGATCTCCAGGGTGGGTATGGCTACACCTTC
TRBD1	NA	TRBJ1-2	TRBV12-3/TRBV12-4	CASSRGQGGGYTF	TGTGCCAGCAGTAGAGGACAGGGCGGAGGCTACACCTTC
NA	once	TRBJ1-1	TRBV4-2	CASSQDSNSYTEAFF	TGTGCCAGCAGCCAAGATTCGAACAGCTACACTGAAGCTTTCTTT
NA	NA	TRBJ2-7	TRBV19	CASSIGEGEFPYEQYF	TGTGCCAGTAGTATAGGAGAGGGGGAATTCCCTTACGAGCAGTACTTC
NA	NA	TRBJ1-6	TRBV12-3/TRBV12-4	CASSPMRNSPLHF	TGTGCCAGCAGCCCGATGCGGAATTCACCCCTCCACTTT